This T cell receptor (beta chain) was captured by sequencing in a study of cytomegalovirus exposure and HLA in healthy donors. The assay was immunoSEQ multiplex PCR, and TCRdb's table has in-frame clones only and misses some. The sample carries about 150,000 clones, about 86% recorded once. From germline, CDR1 is SGDLS and CDR2 YYNGEE. Germline trimming cut 0 bases from V and 7 bases from J; bases unmatched to any gene: 2. The CDR3 is made up of 15 amino acids. Sample: PBMCs. The chain is built from TRBV9 and TRBJ2-2, with 11 bases identical to TRBD2. The sequence derives from a human donor in good health. The CDR3 nucleotides are TGTGCCAGCAGCGTAGAGGGACTAGCGGTCGGGGAGCTGTTTTTT. Protein sequence: CASSVEGLAVGELFF.